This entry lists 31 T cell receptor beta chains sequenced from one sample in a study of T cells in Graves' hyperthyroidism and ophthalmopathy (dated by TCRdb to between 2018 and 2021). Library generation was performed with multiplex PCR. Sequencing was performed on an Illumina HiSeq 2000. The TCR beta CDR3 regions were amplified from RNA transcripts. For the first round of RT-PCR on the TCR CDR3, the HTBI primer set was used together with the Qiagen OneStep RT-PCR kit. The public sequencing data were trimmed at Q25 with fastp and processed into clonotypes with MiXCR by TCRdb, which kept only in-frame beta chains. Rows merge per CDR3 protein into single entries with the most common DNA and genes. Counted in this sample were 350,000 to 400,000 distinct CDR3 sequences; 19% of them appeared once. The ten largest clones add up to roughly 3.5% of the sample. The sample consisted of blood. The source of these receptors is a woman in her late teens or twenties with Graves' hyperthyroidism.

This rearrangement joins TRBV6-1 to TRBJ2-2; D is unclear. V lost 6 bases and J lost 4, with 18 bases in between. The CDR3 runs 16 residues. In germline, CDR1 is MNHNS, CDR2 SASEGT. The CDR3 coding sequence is TGTGCCAGCAGCGACGGGTCCAGGAAACTCACCGGGGAGCTGTTTTTT. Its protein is CASSDGSRKLTGELFF.

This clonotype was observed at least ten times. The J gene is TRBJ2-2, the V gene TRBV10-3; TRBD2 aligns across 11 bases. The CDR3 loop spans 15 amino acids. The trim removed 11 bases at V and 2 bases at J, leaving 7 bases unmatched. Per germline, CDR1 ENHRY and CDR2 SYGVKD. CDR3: CAGASGGLNTGELFF. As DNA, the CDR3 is TGTGCCGGGGCTAGCGGGGGGCTTAACACCGGGGAGCTGTTTTTT.

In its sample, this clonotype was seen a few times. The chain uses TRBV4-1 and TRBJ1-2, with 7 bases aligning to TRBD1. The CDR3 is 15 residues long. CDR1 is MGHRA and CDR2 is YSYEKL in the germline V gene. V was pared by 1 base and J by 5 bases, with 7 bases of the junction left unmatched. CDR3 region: CASSQVRDRRYGYTF. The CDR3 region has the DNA TGCGCCAGCAGCCAAGTCCGGGACAGAAGATATGGCTACACCTTC.

CDR3 sequence reads: CASTLGSVLSPYEQYF. As DNA, the CDR3 is TGTGCCAGCACCCTTGGATCCGTCCTTTCCCCCTACGAGCAGTACTTC. This rearrangement joins TRBV12-3 or TRBV12-4 to TRBJ2-7; D call uncertain. V dropped 7 bases and J dropped 2 bases, with 21 bases sitting between them. The CDR3 has 16 amino acids.

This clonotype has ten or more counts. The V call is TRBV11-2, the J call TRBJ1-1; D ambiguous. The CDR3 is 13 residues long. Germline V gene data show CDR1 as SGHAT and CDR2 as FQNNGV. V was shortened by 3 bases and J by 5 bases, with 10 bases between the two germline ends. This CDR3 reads CASSLEGGTEAFF. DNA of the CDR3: TGTGCCAGCAGCTTGGAGGGTGGGACTGAAGCTTTCTTT.

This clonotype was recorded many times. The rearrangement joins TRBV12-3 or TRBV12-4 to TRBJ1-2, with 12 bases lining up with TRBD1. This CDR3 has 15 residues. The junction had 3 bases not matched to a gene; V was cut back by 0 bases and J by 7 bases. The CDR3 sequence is CASSLAGTGGVGYTF. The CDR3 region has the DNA TGTGCCAGCAGTTTAGCTGGGACAGGGGGCGTTGGCTACACCTTC.

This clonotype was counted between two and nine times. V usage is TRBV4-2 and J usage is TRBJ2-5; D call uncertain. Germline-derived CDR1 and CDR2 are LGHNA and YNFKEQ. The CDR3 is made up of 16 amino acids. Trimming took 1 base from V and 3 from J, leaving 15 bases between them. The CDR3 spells CASSQVSLSHKETQYF. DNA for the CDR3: TGTGCCAGCAGCCAAGTTTCGTTGAGCCACAAAGAGACCCAGTACTTC.

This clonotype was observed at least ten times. CDR3 sequence reads: CASSSTGGTDTQYF. The DNA for the CDR3 is TGTGCCAGCAGTTCCACTGGGGGCACAGATACGCAGTATTTT. V and J are TRBV6-5 and TRBJ2-3, with D uncertain. Germline CDR1 is MNHEY and CDR2 is SVGAGI. The CDR3 loop spans 14 amino acids. Trimming removed 4 bases at V and 1 base at J, with 9 bases between.

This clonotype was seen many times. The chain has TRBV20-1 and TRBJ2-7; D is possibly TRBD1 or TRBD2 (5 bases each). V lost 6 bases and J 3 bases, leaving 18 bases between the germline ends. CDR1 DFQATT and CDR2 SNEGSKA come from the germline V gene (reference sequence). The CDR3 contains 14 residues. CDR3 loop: CSAAGTQRDYEQYF. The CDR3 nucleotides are TGCAGTGCGGCCGGGACCCAGAGGGACTACGAGCAGTACTTC.

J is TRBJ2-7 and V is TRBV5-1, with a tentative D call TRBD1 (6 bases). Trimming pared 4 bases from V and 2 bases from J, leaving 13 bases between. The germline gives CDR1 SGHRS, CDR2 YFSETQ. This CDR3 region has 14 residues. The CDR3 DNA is TGCGCCAGCAGCCACAATACAGGGCCCTACGAGCAGTACTTC. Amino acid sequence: CASSHNTGPYEQYF.

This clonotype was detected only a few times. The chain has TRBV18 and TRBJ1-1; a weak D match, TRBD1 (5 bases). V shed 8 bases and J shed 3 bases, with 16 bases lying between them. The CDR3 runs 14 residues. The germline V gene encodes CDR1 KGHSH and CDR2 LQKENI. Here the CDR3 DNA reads TGTGCCAGCGCCCCCCAGGGATCGGACACTGAAGCTTTCTTT. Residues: CASAPQGSDTEAFF.

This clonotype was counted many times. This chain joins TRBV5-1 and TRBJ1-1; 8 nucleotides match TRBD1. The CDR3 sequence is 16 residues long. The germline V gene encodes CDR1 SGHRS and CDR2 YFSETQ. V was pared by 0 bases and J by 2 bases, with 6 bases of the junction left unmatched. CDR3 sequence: CASSLAGTGGNTEAFF. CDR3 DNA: TGCGCCAGCAGCTTGGCCGGGACAGGAGGCAACACTGAAGCTTTCTTT. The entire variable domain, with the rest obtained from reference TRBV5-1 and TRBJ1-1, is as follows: KAGVTQTPRYLIKTRGQQVTLSCSPISGHRSVSWYQQTPGQGLQFLFEYFSETQRNKGNFPGRFSGRQFSNSRSEMNVSTLELGDSALYLCASSLAGTGGNTEAFFGQGTRLTVV.

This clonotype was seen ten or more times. The CDR3 nucleotides are TGCAGTGCTAGAGATGTGGCCATCTACGAGCAGTACTTC. Its protein product is CSARDVAIYEQYF. The chain is built from TRBV20-1 and TRBJ2-7; D is unclear. The ends were cut back, 0 bases at V and 3 bases at J, with 9 bases in the middle. CDR1 and CDR2 from the germline V gene are DFQATT and SNEGSKA (reference sequence). The CDR3 has 13 amino acids.

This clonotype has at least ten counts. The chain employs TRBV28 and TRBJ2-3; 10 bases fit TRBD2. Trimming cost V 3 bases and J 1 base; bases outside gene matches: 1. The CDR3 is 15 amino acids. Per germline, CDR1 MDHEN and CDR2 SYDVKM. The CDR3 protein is CASSLSGGGTDTQYF. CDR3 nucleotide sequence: TGTGCCAGCAGTTTGAGCGGGGGGGGCACAGATACGCAGTATTTT. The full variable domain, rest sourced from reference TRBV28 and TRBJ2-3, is DVKVTQSSRYLVKRTGEKVFLECVQDMDHENMFWYRQDPGLGLRLIYFSYDVKMKEKGDIPEGYSVSREKKERFSLILESASTNQTSMYLCASSLSGGGTDTQYFGPGTRLTVL.

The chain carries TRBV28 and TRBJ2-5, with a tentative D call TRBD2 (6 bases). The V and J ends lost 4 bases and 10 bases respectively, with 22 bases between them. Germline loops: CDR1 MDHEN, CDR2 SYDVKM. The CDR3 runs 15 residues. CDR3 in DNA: TGTGCCAGCAGTTCCCCCGCGGGGCAACCGATCGGCCAGTACTTC. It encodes CASSSPAGQPIGQYF.

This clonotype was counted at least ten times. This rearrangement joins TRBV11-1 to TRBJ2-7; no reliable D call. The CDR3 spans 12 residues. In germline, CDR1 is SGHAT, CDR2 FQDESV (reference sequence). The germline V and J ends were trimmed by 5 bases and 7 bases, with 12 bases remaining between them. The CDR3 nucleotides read TGTGCCAGCAGCGTAGAGGTAGAAGAGCAGTACTTC. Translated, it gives CASSVEVEEQYF.

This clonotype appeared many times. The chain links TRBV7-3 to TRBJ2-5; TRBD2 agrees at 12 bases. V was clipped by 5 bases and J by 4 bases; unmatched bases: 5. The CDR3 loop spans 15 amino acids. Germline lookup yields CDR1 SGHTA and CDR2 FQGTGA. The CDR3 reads CASSLAGGPGETQYF. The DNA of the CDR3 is TGTGCCAGCAGCCTAGCGGGGGGGCCGGGAGAGACCCAGTACTTC. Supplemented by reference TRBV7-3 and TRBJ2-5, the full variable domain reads GAGVSQTPSNKVTEKGKYVELRCDPISGHTALYWYRQSLGQGPEFLIYFQGTGAADDSGLPNDRFFAVRPEGSVSTLKIQRTERGDSAVYLCASSLAGGPGETQYFGPGTRLLVL.

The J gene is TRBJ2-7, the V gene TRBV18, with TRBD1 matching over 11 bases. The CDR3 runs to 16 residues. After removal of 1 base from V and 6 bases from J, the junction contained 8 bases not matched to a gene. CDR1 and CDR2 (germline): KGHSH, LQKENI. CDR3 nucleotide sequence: TGTGCCAGCTCACCACTTAAGACCGGGACAGGGGGCGAGCAGTACTTC. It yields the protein CASSPLKTGTGGEQYF.

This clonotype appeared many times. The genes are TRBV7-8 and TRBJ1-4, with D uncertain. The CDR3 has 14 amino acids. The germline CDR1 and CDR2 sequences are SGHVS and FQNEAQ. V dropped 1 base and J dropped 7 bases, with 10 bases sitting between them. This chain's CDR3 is CASSLERAPEKLFF. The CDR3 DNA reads TGTGCCAGCAGCTTAGAACGGGCACCTGAAAAACTGTTTTTT.

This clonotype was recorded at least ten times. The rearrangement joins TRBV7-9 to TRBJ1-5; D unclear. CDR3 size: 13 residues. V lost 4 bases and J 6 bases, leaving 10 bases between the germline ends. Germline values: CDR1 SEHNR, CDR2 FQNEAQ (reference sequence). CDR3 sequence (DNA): TGTGCCAGCAGCTCCAGCGGGAGTCAGCCCCAGCATTTT. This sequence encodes CASSSSGSQPQHF.

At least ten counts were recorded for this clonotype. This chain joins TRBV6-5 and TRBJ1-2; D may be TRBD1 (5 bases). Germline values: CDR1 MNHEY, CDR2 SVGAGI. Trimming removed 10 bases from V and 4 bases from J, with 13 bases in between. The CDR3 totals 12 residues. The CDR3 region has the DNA TGTGCCACTTCGAGGGGCGGCTATGGCTACACCTTC. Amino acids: CATSRGGYGYTF.

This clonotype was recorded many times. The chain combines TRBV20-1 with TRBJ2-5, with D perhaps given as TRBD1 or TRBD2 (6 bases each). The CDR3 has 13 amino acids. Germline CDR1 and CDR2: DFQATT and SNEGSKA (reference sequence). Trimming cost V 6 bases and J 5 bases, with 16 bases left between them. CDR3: CSAPPGARETQYF. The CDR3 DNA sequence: TGCAGTGCCCCCCCGGGGGCCAGGGAGACCCAGTACTTC.

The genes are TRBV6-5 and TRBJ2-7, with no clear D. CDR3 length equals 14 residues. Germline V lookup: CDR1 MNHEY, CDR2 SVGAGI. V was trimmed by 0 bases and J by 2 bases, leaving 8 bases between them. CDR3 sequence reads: CASSYSKQAYEQYF. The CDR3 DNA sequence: TGTGCCAGCAGTTACTCGAAGCAGGCCTACGAGCAGTACTTC.

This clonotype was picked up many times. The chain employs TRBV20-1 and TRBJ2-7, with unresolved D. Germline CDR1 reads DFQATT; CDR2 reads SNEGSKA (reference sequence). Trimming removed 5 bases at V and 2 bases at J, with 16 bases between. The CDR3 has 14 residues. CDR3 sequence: CSAEPGELAYEQYF. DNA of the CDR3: TGCAGTGCTGAACCCGGAGAGCTCGCCTACGAGCAGTACTTC.

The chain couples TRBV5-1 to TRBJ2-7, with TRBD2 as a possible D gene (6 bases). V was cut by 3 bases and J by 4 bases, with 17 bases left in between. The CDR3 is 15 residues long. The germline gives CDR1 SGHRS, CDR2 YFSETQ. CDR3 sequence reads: CASSSFGGGRYEQYF. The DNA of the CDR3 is TGCGCCAGCAGCTCGTTCGGGGGAGGCCGGTACGAGCAGTACTTC.

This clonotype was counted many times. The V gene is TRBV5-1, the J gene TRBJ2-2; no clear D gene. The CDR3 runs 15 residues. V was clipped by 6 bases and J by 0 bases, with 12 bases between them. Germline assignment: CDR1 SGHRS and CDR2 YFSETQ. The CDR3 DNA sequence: TGCGCCAGCAAGAAGACTTCCACGAACACCGGGGAGCTGTTTTTT. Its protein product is CASKKTSTNTGELFF.

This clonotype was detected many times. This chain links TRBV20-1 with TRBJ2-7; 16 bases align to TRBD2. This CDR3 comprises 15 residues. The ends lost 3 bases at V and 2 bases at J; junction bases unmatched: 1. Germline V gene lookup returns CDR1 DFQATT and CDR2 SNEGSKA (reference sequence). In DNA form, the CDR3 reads TGCAGTGCTAGTGGGACTAGCGGGGGGGCCTACGAGCAGTACTTC. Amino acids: CSASGTSGGAYEQYF.

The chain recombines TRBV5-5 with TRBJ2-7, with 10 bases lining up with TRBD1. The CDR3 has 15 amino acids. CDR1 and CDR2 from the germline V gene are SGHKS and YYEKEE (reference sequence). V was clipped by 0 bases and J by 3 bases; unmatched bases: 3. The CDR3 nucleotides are TGTGCCAGCAGCTTGGGCCGGACAGGGGGCTACGAGCAGTACTTC. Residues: CASSLGRTGGYEQYF.

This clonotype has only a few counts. The CDR3 sequence: CASRIDRVTGNTIYF. In nucleotides, the CDR3 is TGTGCCAGCAGGATCGACAGGGTAACTGGAAACACCATATATTTT. This chain connects TRBV6-1 to TRBJ1-3; 7 bases agree with TRBD1. The CDR3 is 15 residues long. CDR1 and CDR2 from the germline V gene are MNHNS and SASEGT. V was clipped by 6 bases and J by 2 bases; unmatched bases: 7.

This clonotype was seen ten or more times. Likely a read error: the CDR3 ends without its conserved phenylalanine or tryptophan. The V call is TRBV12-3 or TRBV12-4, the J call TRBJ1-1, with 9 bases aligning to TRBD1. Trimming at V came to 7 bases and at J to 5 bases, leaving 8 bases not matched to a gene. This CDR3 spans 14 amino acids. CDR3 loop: CASNYGDRETEAFL. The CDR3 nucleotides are TGTGCCAGCAACTACGGGGACAGGGAGACTGAAGCTTTCCTT.

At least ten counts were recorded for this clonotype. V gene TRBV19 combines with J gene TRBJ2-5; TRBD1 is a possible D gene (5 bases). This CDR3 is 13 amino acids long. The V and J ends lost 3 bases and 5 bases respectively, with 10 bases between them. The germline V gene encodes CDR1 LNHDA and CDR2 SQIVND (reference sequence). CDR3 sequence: CASSIGQGETQYF. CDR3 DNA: TGTGCCAGTAGTATTGGTCAGGGTGAGACCCAGTACTTC.